Here is one T cell receptor (beta chain) with its context. In germline, CDR1 is SGDLS, CDR2 YYNGEE. V dropped 3 bases and J dropped 0 bases, with 17 bases sitting between them. The CDR3 is 17 amino acids. Per the study methods: Amplified reference gene primers provided the basis for estimating nucleated cell counts. Libraries were prepared by immunoSEQ multiplex PCR; TCRdb keeps only in-frame clonotypes and omits some of them. V, J and clone size were drawn from that table, and D and trimming were deduced from the DNA. The table shows 110,000 to 150,000 clones, with around 87% occurring only once. This sample was included in a study of blood T cell repertoires in COVID-19. Study as a whole: Donors in the United States, Italy and Spain gave samples during acute or convalescent COVID-19. Sources were T cells, B-cell-depleted T cells, or PBMCs; the material itself was cDNA or gDNA.

Sequencing was done on a sample of peripheral blood. This rearrangement joins TRBV9 to TRBJ2-3; perhaps TRBD2 as D (5 bases). The clonotype comes from a human donor in a cohort sampled during active COVID-19. CDR3 protein: CASSALPGLLSTDTQYF. The CDR3 coding sequence is TGTGCCAGCAGCGCTCTCCCTGGACTCCTGAGCACAGATACGCAGTATTTT.